The clone carrying this TCR beta chain was seen repeatedly, ten times or more. Its specificity is unknown. MiXCR, applied by TCRdb to the RT-PCR reads, yields one record per CDR3 protein. The sample yields hundreds of thousands of distinct CDR3 sequences, 10% to 15% seen once. This sample is drawn from a study of response to subunit inactivated influenza vaccine. Notes on the study in general: The authors proposed limited new T cell recruitment per seasonal influenza vaccination.

Germline assignment: CDR1 SGHTA and CDR2 FQGNSA. The CDR3 totals 15 residues. V dropped 6 bases and J dropped 9 bases, with 21 bases sitting between them. This specimen was PBMCs from blood, taken on the day of vaccination. This clonotype was obtained from a man in his fifties or sixties who received an inactivated influenza vaccine. J is TRBJ2-1 and V is TRBV7-2; perhaps TRBD2 as D (6 bases). The DNA for the CDR3 is TGTGCCAGCAGTCCGCTCACCGGGACTGTGGGTGAGCAGTTCTTC. Protein sequence: CASSPLTGTVGEQFF.